A single T cell receptor beta chain is shown here with its context. As originally analysed: Cell counts per sample came from amplifying reference gene primers. This table comes from immunoSEQ multiplex PCR, and its TCRdb copy is limited to in-frame clones, with some not included. V, J and clone size are taken as reported in that table, and D and trimming were inferred from the DNA itself. The data hold under 200,000 clones, with over 70% observed a single time. The germline gives CDR1 LNHNV, CDR2 YYDKDF (reference sequence). The CDR3 sequence is 13 residues long. Trimming stripped 11 bases from V and 8 bases from J, with 21 bases between. Participants reported their clinical history, and cohort assignment relied on those reports. This specimen comes from a study of blood T cell repertoires in COVID-19. At the level of the study: The United States, Italy and Spain were the sources of the acute and convalescent COVID-19 samples. From T cells, B-cell-depleted T cells, or PBMCs came the material, which was cDNA or gDNA.

V and J are TRBV15 and TRBJ1-2; D may be TRBD1 (6 bases). Sequences were obtained from PBMCs or T cells enriched from blood (not recorded which). The receptor was isolated from a woman in her thirties or forties with acute COVID-19. The CDR3 protein is CASQPAGAKGYTF. CDR3 in DNA: TGTGCCTCCCAGCCCGCGGGGGCAAAGGGCTACACCTTC.